Sequencing of this TCR beta chain was carried out in a study of blood T cell repertoires in COVID-19 (dated by TCRdb to the early 2020s). With respect to the entire study: Samples covering the acute and convalescent phases of COVID-19 were provided by collaborators in the United States, Italy and Spain. The material from the prospective study consisted of cDNA or gDNA derived from T cells, B-cell-depleted T cells, or PBMCs. The dataset comprised deeply sampled blood TCRbeta repertoires from subjects exposed to, actively infected with, or recovered from COVID-19. The repertoires were made available in a free public database intended to serve as a resource for research on the immune response to SARS-CoV-2. The samples were drawn from the first 160 participants of the ongoing ImmuneRACE study and from some 1,300 subjects provided by 6 global collaborators. Nearly every sample came with metadata listing a de-identified subject ID, COVID-19 status, age in years and sex. Where HLA class I and class II types were available, the types were taken from metadata supplied by the sample provider, not from assay-based typing.

About this clone: This receptor's antigen is unknown. At one boundary the junction diverges from the germline segment, which might be a read error.

The CDR3 contains 11 residues, cysteine and phenylalanine counted. CDR3 DNA is the only sequence kept; it has 33 bases, read in frame from the first base. The germline V gene sets CDR1 to SGHDT and CDR2 to YYEEEE. The immunoSEQ Assay, a bias-controlled multiplex PCR, was used to amplify TCRbeta CDR3 regions from genomic DNA. Processing in the source paper ran as follows. Within the assay, amplification of reference gene primers was used to estimate how many nucleated cells each sample contained. To quantify the absolute abundance of each unique TCRbeta CDR3 rearrangement, sequence reads were collapsed and filtered. Productive Simpson clonality was computed per sample as the square root of Simpson's diversity index over productive rearrangements. TCRdb retrieved this table from immuneACCESS and kept in-frame rearrangements only. Not all clones are present; in checked studies, unresolved V genes account for under half, and no reason is known for the remainder. Clone size and V and J calls were adopted from that table, with D and trimming inferred from the DNA. The sample profile shows 150,000 to 200,000 clones; approximately 86% of them were found once. Together, the top ten hold roughly 3% of the sample.

Each collaborating institution followed its own protocols to collect whole blood in K2EDTA tubes. For TCRbeta analysis, collaborators shipped samples as frozen whole blood, isolated PBMCs, or DNA extracted from either of those sample types. Points the paper makes about the study in general: The amount of clinical and demographic metadata varied by source and participant and was provided uncurated.

The V gene is TRBV5-6 and the J gene is TRBJ2-7, with the D gene call left open. Sequenced: peripheral blood. The TCR was taken from a man in his 70s with acute or convalescent COVID-19. This receptor carries the CDR3 CASSLSSEQYF. The DNA sequence follows: TGTGCCAGCAGCTTGTCCTCCGAGCAGTACTTC.